Described below is a single T cell receptor beta chain sequence and its context. Its target is unknown. The data stem from a study of CD8+ T cells in alopecia areata. V gave up 7 bases and J gave up 2 bases; unmatched junction bases: 10. The CDR3 totals 16 residues. The study, taken as a whole, reports: Affected lesional scalp, above all in alopecia totalis/universalis, was more clonal than normal scalp.

RNA, once extracted, was reverse transcribed into cDNA for use as the sequencing template. Libraries were prepared by immunoSEQ multiplex PCR; TCRdb keeps only in-frame clonotypes and omits some of them. This table has 150,000 to 200,000 clones, 50% to 65% appearing once. Sample: CD4+ T cells sorted from blood. The chain carries TRBV23-1 and TRBJ2-2; TRBD2 matches 7 bases. TRBV23-1 is identified as an open reading frame with a role that is uncertain. The clonotype was recovered from a human donor in good health. The CDR3 loop is CASTQWREQNTGELFF. DNA of the CDR3: TGCGCCAGCACCCAATGGCGGGAGCAAAACACCGGGGAGCTGTTTTTT.